This entry lists 25 T cell receptor beta chains sequenced from one sample in a study of blood T cell repertoires in COVID-19 (dated by TCRdb to 2018 to 2020). Receptor libraries were prepared by the immunoSEQ multiplex PCR assay. Sourced from immuneACCESS, this table was stored by TCRdb with only in-frame sequences that have V and J called. A share of the clones is absent; for the studies checked, an unresolved V gene accounts for under half, and the remainder has no known explanation. A total of some 300,000 clones appear in this sample, around 89% of them only once. In total, the top ten clones hold around 0.98% of the sample. Source material: peripheral blood. The receptors stem from a woman between 35 and 50 years old with COVID-19, enrolled during active disease.

This sequence joins TRBV9 and TRBJ2-1; maybe TRBD2 (5 bases). The ends were cut back, 2 bases at V and 8 bases at J, with 11 bases in the middle. Germline lookup yields CDR1 SGDLS and CDR2 YYNGEE. This CDR3 contains 13 residues. The CDR3 protein is CASSVGVPDEQFF. CDR3 bases: TGTGCCAGCAGCGTCGGGGTTCCGGATGAGCAGTTCTTC.

The chain combines TRBV6-5 with TRBJ2-3; TRBD2 agrees at 7 bases. Losses at the gene ends were 2 bases for V and 0 bases for J; bases not matched to a gene: 5. The CDR3 consists of 16 residues. Germline V lookup: CDR1 MNHEY, CDR2 SVGAGI. CDR3 in DNA: TGTGCCAGCAGTTACGTGGGGGGGGGAAGCACAGATACGCAGTATTTT. It codes for CASSYVGGGSTDTQYF.

The rearrangement links TRBV2 to TRBJ1-1, with TRBD1 matching 12 bases. The CDR3 totals 15 residues. Trimming took 6 bases from V and 1 from J; bases not matched to a gene: 3. From germline, CDR1 is SNHLY and CDR2 FYNNEI. The CDR3 DNA reads as TGTGCCAGCAGGGGACAGGGGGCTTCGAACACTGAAGCTTTCTTT. Its translation is CASRGQGASNTEAFF.

This clone was found once. This chain uses TRBV5-1 with TRBJ1-1; 7 bases are a match to TRBD1. Germline CDR1 and CDR2: SGHRS and YFSETQ. CDR3 length: 11 amino acids. Unmatched junction bases numbered 1, after V lost 8 bases and J lost 3 bases. The CDR3 bases are TGCGCCAGTACAGGGGACACTGAAGCTTTCTTT. Its protein product is CASTGDTEAFF.

The rearrangement joins TRBV7-3 to TRBJ1-5, with D uncertain. V was shortened by 1 base and J by 7 bases, with 11 bases between the two germline ends. The CDR3 totals 14 residues. Germline assignment: CDR1 SGHTA and CDR2 FQGTGA. This CDR3 is CASSLKGSRQPQHF. DNA for the CDR3: TGTGCCAGCAGCTTAAAAGGGAGTAGGCAGCCCCAGCATTTT.

The V call is TRBV29-1, the J call TRBJ1-1; D not resolved. Germline V CDR1 and CDR2: SQVTM, ANQGSEA. The V gene lost 4 bases and the J gene lost 6 bases, with 6 bases spanning the gap. This CDR3 is 10 amino acids long. CDR3 in amino acids: CSVALSEAFF. CDR3 nucleotides: TGCAGCGTTGCGTTATCTGAAGCTTTCTTT.

The gene calls are TRBV19 and TRBJ1-3; 7 positions match TRBD1. The V gene's germline CDR1 is LNHDA and CDR2 SQIVND (reference sequence). V dropped 8 bases and J dropped 0; count of bases not matched to a gene: 7. This CDR3 spans 15 amino acids. CDR3 nucleotide sequence: TGTGCCAGTGGGACAGTCAACCTCTCTGGAAACACCATATATTTT. Translating it yields CASGTVNLSGNTIYF.

The chain is built from TRBV7-3 and TRBJ2-1, with D perhaps TRBD1 (5 bases). The CDR3 extends over 14 amino acids. Germline V gene lookup returns CDR1 SGHTA and CDR2 FQGTGA. V was shortened by 3 bases and J by 0 bases, with 6 bases between the two germline ends. CDR3 bases: TGTGCCAGCAGCTTCACAGGCTCCTACAATGAGCAGTTCTTC. It specifies CASSFTGSYNEQFF. Full variable domain (missing parts from reference TRBV7-3 and TRBJ2-1): GAGVSQTPSNKVTEKGKYVELRCDPISGHTALYWYRQSLGQGPEFLIYFQGTGAADDSGLPNDRFFAVRPEGSVSTLKIQRTERGDSAVYLCASSFTGSYNEQFFGPGTRLTVL.

In DNA form, the CDR3 reads TGCAGCGTCCCGGGACAGGGAGGATACGAGCAGTACTTC. It is translated as CSVPGQGGYEQYF. The genes are TRBV29-1 and TRBJ2-7; 9 bases line up with TRBD1. Germline CDR1 is SQVTM and CDR2 is ANQGSEA. J lost 4 bases, V lost 6 bases, and 7 bases had no gene match. This CDR3 contains 13 residues.

The V call is TRBV27, the J call TRBJ2-7; 9 bases agree with TRBD2. V gave up 8 bases and J gave up 0 bases; unmatched junction bases: 8. This CDR3 spans 15 amino acids. Germline-derived CDR1 and CDR2 are MNHEY and SMNVEV (reference sequence). The CDR3 region has the DNA TGTGCCAGCTCTTCTAGCGGGGAAAGCTCCTACGAGCAGTACTTC. Its translation: CASSSSGESSYEQYF.

This chain connects TRBV19 to TRBJ1-2, with D unclear. V shed 5 bases and J shed 0 bases, with 10 bases lying between them. The CDR3 sequence is 14 residues long. The V gene's germline CDR1 is LNHDA and CDR2 SQIVND (reference sequence). CDR3 sequence reads: CASSRSVANYGYTF. DNA for the CDR3: TGTGCCAGTAGTCGGTCGGTAGCTAACTATGGCTACACCTTC. The whole variable domain, remainder taken from reference TRBV19 and TRBJ1-2, is DGGITQSPKYLFRKEGQNVTLSCEQNLNHDAMYWYRQDPGQGLRLIYYSQIVNDFQKGDIAEGYSVSREKKESFPLTVTSAQKNPTAFYLCASSRSVANYGYTFGSGTRLTVV.

This clone has only a few counts. The chain uses TRBV5-5 and TRBJ1-4; D possibly corresponds to TRBD1 (5 bases). The ends were cut back, 3 bases at V and 3 bases at J, with 12 bases in the middle. The CDR3 covers 15 residues. The germline gives CDR1 SGHKS, CDR2 YYEKEE (reference sequence). CDR3 in amino acids: CASSSPRGANEKLFF. CDR3 coding DNA: TGTGCCAGCAGCTCGCCCCGGGGGGCTAATGAAAAACTGTTTTTT.

This chain connects TRBV7-6 to TRBJ1-4, with D maybe TRBD1 (6 bases). Germline V gives CDR1 SGHVS, CDR2 FNYEAQ. The CDR3 totals 15 residues. Between the trimmed V and J ends, which lost 5 bases and 7 bases, there was a span of 17 bases. Written as DNA, the CDR3 is TGTGCCAGCAGCCCTACCAGGGGCGACGTTGAAAAACTGTTTTTT. Its protein product is CASSPTRGDVEKLFF.

The chain carries TRBV15 and TRBJ1-2, with a weak D call TRBD1 (5 bases). The V gene's germline CDR1 is LNHNV and CDR2 YYDKDF (reference sequence). V dropped 4 bases and J dropped 0 bases, with 12 bases sitting between them. This CDR3 comprises 15 residues. CDR3 loop: CATSTPDTPNYGYTF. CDR3 in DNA: TGTGCCACCAGCACTCCGGACACCCCTAACTATGGCTACACCTTC.

The chain joins TRBV5-4 to TRBJ1-6, with D unresolved. With 3 bases removed from V and 6 bases from J, the gap between germline ends came to 4 bases. The CDR3 loop spans 12 amino acids. CDR1 is SGHNT and CDR2 is YYREEE in the germline V gene (reference sequence). The CDR3 spells CASSSSNSPLHF. The CDR3 DNA is TGTGCCAGCAGCTCCAGTAATTCACCCCTCCACTTT.

V is TRBV25-1 and J is TRBJ2-2, with a tentative D call TRBD1 (5 bases). CDR1 MGHDK and CDR2 SYGVNS come from the germline V gene. V was trimmed by 7 bases and J by 0 bases, leaving 6 bases between them. This CDR3 contains 13 residues. The DNA of the CDR3 is TGTGCCAGCACCAGGGCGAACACCGGGGAGCTGTTTTTT. It codes for CASTRANTGELFF.

This clone came up once. The chain employs TRBV7-2 and TRBJ2-3, with D uncertain. CDR3 size: 12 residues. Trimming removed 3 bases from V and 2 bases from J, with 3 bases in between. Germline CDR1 and CDR2: SGHTA and FQGNSA. The CDR3 DNA reads TGTGCCAGCAGCTTCCTCACAGATACGCAGTATTTT. Encoded protein: CASSFLTDTQYF.

The chain is built from TRBV7-6 and TRBJ1-1; D not resolved. Germline V gives CDR1 SGHVS, CDR2 FNYEAQ. The length of the CDR3 is 14 residues. V was shortened by 1 base and J by 0 bases, with 6 bases between the two germline ends. This chain's CDR3 is CASSLEQMNTEAFF. The CDR3 nucleotides are TGTGCCAGCAGCTTAGAACAGATGAACACTGAAGCTTTCTTT. The full variable domain, its missing parts supplied by reference TRBV7-6 and TRBJ1-1, is GAGVSQSPRYKVTKRGQDVALRCDPISGHVSLYWYRQALGQGPEFLTYFNYEAQQDKSGLPNDRFSAERPEGSISTLTIQRTEQRDSAMYRCASSLEQMNTEAFFGQGTRLTVV.

This rearrangement joins TRBV6-1 to TRBJ2-1, with D perhaps TRBD1 (6 bases). Germline V gene sequence: CDR1 MNHNS, CDR2 SASEGT. The V and J ends lost 2 bases and 0 bases respectively, with 11 bases between them. The CDR3 extends over 16 amino acids. The CDR3 spells CASSEIGQSSYNEQFF. Written as DNA, the CDR3 is TGTGCCAGCAGTGAAATCGGACAGAGCTCCTACAATGAGCAGTTCTTC.

This clone was observed a handful of times. The chain combines TRBV4-3 with TRBJ2-7; D is possibly TRBD1 (6 bases). The CDR3 totals 15 residues. V dropped 1 base and J dropped 4 bases, with 14 bases sitting between them. Germline loops: CDR1 LGHNA, CDR2 YSLEER. CDR3 bases: TGCGCCAGCAGCCAAGGTGCAGGGGATCTTTACGAGCAGTACTTC. Its protein is CASSQGAGDLYEQYF.

The chain carries TRBV27 and TRBJ2-7, with D maybe TRBD2 (6 bases). The CDR3 totals 12 residues. Trimming took 2 bases from V and 5 from J, leaving 7 bases between them. Germline V gives CDR1 MNHEY, CDR2 SMNVEV (reference sequence). In DNA form, the CDR3 reads TGTGCCAGCAGTTTAGGAGGGCACGAGCAGTACTTC. It specifies CASSLGGHEQYF.

This clone was observed once. Because the CDR3's place on the DNA is in doubt, the DNA is left out and the CDR3 is given as listed by TCRdb. V usage is TRBV14 and J usage is TRBJ2-1; the D call of TRBD2 is as the table states it, not checked on the DNA. Counting both end residues, the CDR3 totals 14 amino acids. From germline, CDR1 is SGHDN and CDR2 FVKESK. CDR3 residues: CASSQFGAGTSAFF.

The genes are TRBV7-9 and TRBJ2-7; 8 bases line up with TRBD1. Germline V lookup: CDR1 SEHNR, CDR2 FQNEAQ (reference sequence). V was clipped by 4 bases and J by 3 bases; unmatched bases: 8. The CDR3 covers 15 residues. This CDR3 is CASSYGQGFLYEQYF. The CDR3 coding sequence is TGTGCCAGCAGCTACGGACAGGGTTTCCTCTACGAGCAGTACTTC.

The chain joins TRBV10-3 to TRBJ1-3; no reliable D call. Germline V gene data show CDR1 as ENHRY and CDR2 as SYGVKD. Between the trimmed V and J ends, which lost 6 bases and 0 bases, there was a span of 24 bases. There are 19 residues in the CDR3. In DNA, the CDR3 is TGTGCCATCAGCCATACACTGGCTTTGCCAGGAAACTCTGGAAACACCATATATTTT. This codes for CAISHTLALPGNSGNTIYF.

This rearrangement joins TRBV4-3 to TRBJ2-1; D not certain. The CDR3 totals 15 residues. Trimming took off 3 bases at V and 5 bases at J, with 14 bases between the two ends. The V gene's germline CDR1 is LGHNA and CDR2 YSLEER. This chain's CDR3 is CASSHFGVLDNEQFF. The CDR3 region has the DNA TGCGCCAGCAGCCACTTTGGTGTGCTAGACAATGAGCAGTTCTTC.